Sequencing of this T cell receptor beta chain was carried out in a study of T-cell reconstitution after alpha-beta-depleted transplantation in children. Points from the study as a whole: Reportedly, roughly two months post-transplant, alpha-beta T cells arose from several hundred expanded graft clones. TCRbeta diversity was high at day 60 in some patients (a result of surviving recipient T cells and thymic progenitors). T-cell counts and diversity at one year post-transplant came mainly from newly produced T cells.

Trimming stripped 3 bases from V and 7 bases from J, with 9 bases between. CDR3 size: 13 residues. Germline V CDR1 and CDR2: MRHNA, SNTAGT. A word on this clonotype: The target antigen is unknown.

It was with unique molecular identifiers that the TCRbeta library was prepared. TCRdb reprocessed the PCR reads with MiXCR, giving one entry per CDR3 protein. This table has tens of thousands of distinct CDR3 sequences, about 9.3% appearing once. The clonotype was recovered from a male patient between 2 and 9 years old who had a stem cell transplant for chronic granulomatous disease, so the T cells may come from the graft donor. This chain joins TRBV6-4 and TRBJ2-2; tentatively, D is TRBD2 (5 bases). Source: PBMCs, mostly from graft donor cells, taken 60 days after TCRalphabeta/CD19-depleted stem cell transplant. The CDR3 region is CASSESEVGELFF. The CDR3 nucleotides read TGTGCCAGCAGTGAGTCGGAGGTCGGGGAGCTGTTTTTT.